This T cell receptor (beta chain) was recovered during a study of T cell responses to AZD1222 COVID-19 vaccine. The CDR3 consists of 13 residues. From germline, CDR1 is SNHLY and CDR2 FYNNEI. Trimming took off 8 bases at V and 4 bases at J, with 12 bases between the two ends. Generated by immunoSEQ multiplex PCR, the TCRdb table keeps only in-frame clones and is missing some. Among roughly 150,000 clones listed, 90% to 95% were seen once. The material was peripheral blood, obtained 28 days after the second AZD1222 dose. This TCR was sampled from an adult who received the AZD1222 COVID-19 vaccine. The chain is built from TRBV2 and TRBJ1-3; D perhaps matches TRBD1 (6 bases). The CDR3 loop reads CASRSGGGNTIYF. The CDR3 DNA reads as TGTGCCAGCCGAAGTGGGGGCGGAAACACCATATATTTT.